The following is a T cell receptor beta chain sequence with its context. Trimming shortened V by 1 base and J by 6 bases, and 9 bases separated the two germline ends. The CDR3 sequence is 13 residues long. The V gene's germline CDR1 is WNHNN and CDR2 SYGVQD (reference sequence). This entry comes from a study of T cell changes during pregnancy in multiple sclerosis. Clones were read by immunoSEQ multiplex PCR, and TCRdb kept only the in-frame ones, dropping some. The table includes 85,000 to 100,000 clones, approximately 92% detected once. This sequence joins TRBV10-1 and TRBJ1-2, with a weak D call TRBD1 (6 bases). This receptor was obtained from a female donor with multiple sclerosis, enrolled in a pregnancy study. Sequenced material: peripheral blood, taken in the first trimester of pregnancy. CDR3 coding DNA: TGCGCCAGCAGTGAGTGGTCAGGGGATGGCTACACCTTC. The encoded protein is CASSEWSGDGYTF.